These 5 T cell receptor beta chains share one sample of origin, sequenced in a study of early T cells in non-severe SARS-CoV-2 infection. Each CDR3 protein gets one entry after TCRdb re-called the 5' RACE reads with MiXCR. The sample carries approximately 47,000 distinct CDR3 sequences, around a tenth recorded once. Sequences were derived from whole blood, sampled at baseline. The receptors originated from an adult who was a healthcare worker with PCR-confirmed SARS-CoV-2 infection or an uninfected control (not recorded which).

The V gene is TRBV4-3, the J gene TRBJ1-2; tentative D call: TRBD1 (6 bases). Trimming removed 0 bases at V and 4 bases at J, with 18 bases between. CDR1 and CDR2 (germline): LGHNA, YSLEER. The CDR3 spans 17 residues. In DNA form, the CDR3 reads TGCGCCAGCAGCCAAGAAAGGGGCACAGGGAGTGGCTATGGCTACACCTTC. It encodes CASSQERGTGSGYGYTF.

There are many counts of this clonotype. The V and J genes are TRBV20-1 and TRBJ2-1; D not resolved. V lost 4 bases to trimming and J lost 8 bases, with 18 bases between them. The V gene's germline CDR1 is DFQATT and CDR2 SNEGSKA (reference sequence). This CDR3 is built from 14 residues. CDR3 sequence (DNA): TGCAGTGCTAAGTCCCCGGAGCCGACGTATGAGCAGTTCTTC. Translation gives CSAKSPEPTYEQFF.

The table lists this clonotype with many counts. The chain recombines TRBV6-1 with TRBJ1-1; D not resolved. V dropped 2 bases and J dropped 8 bases, with 9 bases sitting between them. This CDR3 is built from 12 residues. From germline, CDR1 is MNHNS and CDR2 SASEGT. The DNA of the CDR3 is TGTGCCAGCAGTGAATATACGAGGGAAGCTTTCTTT. This sequence encodes CASSEYTREAFF.

This clonotype was counted many times. This chain links TRBV29-1 with TRBJ2-1, with TRBD1 matching 10 bases. The junction had 7 bases not matched to a gene; V was cut back by 6 bases and J by 5 bases. Germline assignment: CDR1 SQVTM and CDR2 ANQGSEA. This CDR3 is built from 14 residues. The CDR3 nucleotides read TGCAGCGTGAGCCCGGGACAGGGGAACAATGAGCAGTTCTTC. It codes for CSVSPGQGNNEQFF.

The V gene is TRBV29-1, the J gene TRBJ2-5; D may be TRBD1 or TRBD2 (5 bases each). The CDR3 is made up of 13 amino acids. Germline CDR1 reads SQVTM; CDR2 reads ANQGSEA. V lost 7 bases, J lost 5 bases, and 17 bases lay in between. In DNA form, the CDR3 reads TGCAGCGCCGATACCGGGACCAGGGAGACCCAGTACTTC. Translated, it gives CSADTGTRETQYF. The full variable domain, rest sourced from reference TRBV29-1 and TRBJ2-5, is SAVISQKPSRDICQRGTSLTIQCQVDSQVTMMFWYRQQPGQSLTLIATANQGSEATYESGFVIDKFPISRPNLTFSTLTVSNMSPEDSSIYLCSADTGTRETQYFGPGTRLLVL.